This T cell receptor (beta chain) was captured by sequencing in a study of blood T cell repertoires in COVID-19 (dated by TCRdb to between 2020 and 2021). Some background on the complete study: Samples from collaborators originated in the United States, Italy and Spain and spanned both the acute and convalescent phases of COVID-19. The prospective study material was composed of cDNA or gDNA derived from T cells, B-cell-depleted T cells, or PBMCs. Subjects who had been exposed to COVID-19, were actively infected with it, or had recovered from it provided the deeply sampled blood TCRbeta repertoires that made up the dataset. A freely available public database, intended as a resource for researchers studying the immune response to SARS-CoV-2, is where the repertoires were released. Samples were obtained from the ongoing ImmuneRACE study (first 160 participants) and from 1,254 subjects provided by 6 global collaborators. The sample metadata nearly always contained a de-identified subject ID, COVID-19 status, age in years and sex. Where available, HLA class I and class II types were taken from metadata supplied by the sample provider and were not determined by assay-based typing. Overall study results and their limits: How much clinical and demographic metadata was included differed by source and by participant, and the metadata was provided uncurated.

A remark on this clone: There is no known antigen for this receptor. No base-level quality is on record; no much larger clone is a single base apart.

TCRbeta CDR3 regions were amplified from genomic DNA using the immunoSEQ Assay, a bias-controlled multiplex PCR. Concerning the study's data processing: The number of nucleated cells in each sample was estimated from the amplification of reference gene primers within the assay. To quantify the absolute abundance of each unique TCRbeta CDR3 rearrangement, sequence reads were collapsed and filtered. For each sample, productive Simpson clonality was calculated as the square root of Simpson's diversity index across productive rearrangements. In its TCRdb copy, this immuneACCESS table keeps in-frame sequences only and misses some clones. Where compared with another copy, unresolved V genes explain less than half of these, and the others have no known cause. V and J calls and clone size are as listed in that table; D and trimming were resolved from the DNA. The sample records about 90,000 clones, less than 90% of which are singletons. The top ten clonotypes cover approximately 1.2% of the sample.

Collaborating institutions collected whole blood in K2EDTA tubes following their own protocols. For TCRbeta analysis, collaborators shipped samples in one of three forms: frozen whole blood, isolated PBMCs, or DNA extracted from either of those sample types. Looking up the germline V gene (reference sequence) yields CDR1 SEHNR and CDR2 FQNEAQ. V drops 0 bases and J drops 0 bases, leaving 5 bases in between. CDR3 length: 15 amino acids, cysteine to phenylalanine. Left in the record is the CDR3 DNA by itself, 45 bases read in frame from the first base. Sequencing input: peripheral blood. The receptor comes from a man older than 75 with active or convalescent COVID-19. The chain employs TRBV7-9 and TRBJ2-2, with the D gene too uncertain to name. The CDR3 protein is CASSLATANTGELFF. In nucleotides, the sequence is TGTGCCAGCAGCTTAGCAACAGCGAACACCGGGGAGCTGTTTTTT.